These T cell receptor beta chains were read from a single sample in a study of control samples from healthy donors and cancer patients. Only in-frame clones appear in the TCRdb table, and some are missing; sequencing was by immunoSEQ multiplex PCR. This sample yields roughly 120,000 clones, of which 85% to 95% are seen a single time; about 1.5% belongs to the top ten. Sequencing input: PBMCs. Every receptor here comes from a man aged 50-60 years with head and neck cancer. Both conserved end residues are part of each CDR3. D genes are given only for firm matches. Clone size appears in some rows only: once, few, many, or a class for an expanded clone.

CDR3aa: CASSFLGSYEQYF
CDR3nt: TGTGCCAGCAGTTTCCTAGGCTCCTACGAGCAGTACTTC
d_gene: .
j_gene: TRBJ2-7
v_gene: TRBV28
abundance: .

CDR3aa: CASSYTQTNTEAFF
CDR3nt: TGTGCCAGCAGTTATACCCAGACGAACACTGAAGCTTTCTTT
d_gene: .
j_gene: TRBJ1-1
v_gene: TRBV6-2/TRBV6-3
abundance: .

CDR3aa: CASSPRDRASYEQYF
CDR3nt: TGTGCCAGCAGCCCCCGGGACAGGGCTTCCTACGAGCAGTACTTC
d_gene: TRBD1
j_gene: TRBJ2-7
v_gene: TRBV5-6
abundance: .

CDR3aa: CASSHKQLQETQYF
CDR3nt: TGTGCCAGCAGCCACAAACAGTTGCAAGAGACCCAGTACTTC
d_gene: .
j_gene: TRBJ2-5
v_gene: TRBV3-1/TRBV3-2
abundance: .

CDR3aa: CASSMSRVVTEAFF
CDR3nt: TGTGCCAGTAGTATGTCCAGGGTAGTCACTGAAGCTTTCTTT
d_gene: .
j_gene: TRBJ1-1
v_gene: TRBV19
abundance: .

CDR3aa: CATSSPRGSYNEQFF
CDR3nt: TGTGCCACCAGCAGCCCAAGAGGCTCCTACAATGAGCAGTTCTTC
d_gene: .
j_gene: TRBJ2-1
v_gene: TRBV15
abundance: .

CDR3aa: CASRRDSQETQYF
CDR3nt: TGTGCCAGCCGGAGGGACAGCCAAGAGACCCAGTACTTC
d_gene: .
j_gene: TRBJ2-5
v_gene: TRBV12-3/TRBV12-4
abundance: .

CDR3aa: CASSGSLVETQYF
CDR3nt: TGTGCCAGCAGTGGAAGTCTTGTAGAGACCCAGTACTTC
d_gene: .
j_gene: TRBJ2-5
v_gene: TRBV2
abundance: .

CDR3aa: CASSPRTADTIYF
CDR3nt: TGTGCCAGCAGCCCCCGGACCGCCGACACCATATATTTT
d_gene: .
j_gene: TRBJ1-3
v_gene: TRBV7-2
abundance: .

CDR3aa: CASRTGNQPQHF
CDR3nt: TGTGCCAGCAGGACGGGCAATCAGCCCCAGCATTTT
d_gene: .
j_gene: TRBJ1-5
v_gene: TRBV7-2
abundance: once

CDR3aa: CATSRSTGGESYEQYF
CDR3nt: TGTGCCACCAGCAGATCGACAGGGGGCGAATCCTACGAGCAGTACTTC
d_gene: TRBD1
j_gene: TRBJ2-7
v_gene: TRBV15
abundance: .

CDR3aa: CASSVGAGTEAFF
CDR3nt: TGTGCCAGCAGCGTTGGGGCCGGCACTGAAGCTTTCTTT
d_gene: .
j_gene: TRBJ1-1
v_gene: TRBV9
abundance: .

CDR3aa: CASALLGGQETQYF
CDR3nt: TGCGCCAGCGCCCTACTTGGGGGCCAAGAGACCCAGTACTTC
d_gene: .
j_gene: TRBJ2-5
v_gene: TRBV5-1
abundance: .

CDR3aa: CASSSTGAIYEQYF
CDR3nt: TGTGCCAGCAGTTCGACAGGGGCGATCTACGAGCAGTACTTC
d_gene: TRBD1
j_gene: TRBJ2-7
v_gene: TRBV6-2/TRBV6-3
abundance: .

CDR3aa: CASSLLRDLGARAFF
CDR3nt: TGTGCCAGCAGTTTACTCCGGGACTTGGGCGCCCGAGCTTTCTTT
d_gene: .
j_gene: TRBJ1-1
v_gene: TRBV2
abundance: .

CDR3aa: CTSSHKKSTSGGDETSTDTQYF
CDR3nt: TGCACCAGCAGCCACAAGAAGTCCACTAGCGGGGGGGATGAGACTAGCACAGATACGCAGTATTTT
d_gene: .
j_gene: TRBJ2-3
v_gene: TRBV1
abundance: .

CDR3aa: CASSQDGGFYNEQFF
CDR3nt: TGTGCCAGCAGCCAAGATGGCGGGTTTTACAATGAGCAGTTCTTC
d_gene: .
j_gene: TRBJ2-1
v_gene: TRBV3-1/TRBV3-2
abundance: .

CDR3aa: CASKGGMNTEAFF
CDR3nt: TGTGCCAGCAAAGGGGGTATGAACACTGAAGCTTTCTTT
d_gene: .
j_gene: TRBJ1-1
v_gene: TRBV6-6
abundance: .

CDR3aa: CASREAWGTSGNSPLHF
CDR3nt: TGTGCCAGCAGAGAAGCATGGGGGACGAGTGGTAATTCACCCCTCCACTTT
d_gene: .
j_gene: TRBJ1-6
v_gene: TRBV7-9
abundance: .

CDR3aa: CASRLGDTQYF
CDR3nt: TGTGCCAGCAGGTTGGGGGATACGCAGTATTTT
d_gene: .
j_gene: TRBJ2-3
v_gene: TRBV12-3/TRBV12-4
abundance: .

CDR3aa: CASAPGQGGSDTQYF
CDR3nt: TGTGCCAGTGCCCCGGGACAGGGGGGATCAGATACGCAGTATTTT
d_gene: TRBD1
j_gene: TRBJ2-3
v_gene: TRBV25-1
abundance: .

CDR3aa: CAWSRGNEQFF
CDR3nt: TGTGCCTGGAGTCGGGGAAATGAGCAGTTCTTC
d_gene: .
j_gene: TRBJ2-1
v_gene: TRBV30
abundance: many

CDR3aa: CASSFVDREGQPQHF
CDR3nt: TGTGCCAGCAGCTTCGTAGACAGGGAGGGTCAGCCCCAGCATTTT
d_gene: TRBD1
j_gene: TRBJ1-5
v_gene: TRBV5-8
abundance: .

CDR3aa: CAISAETGTYYNEQFF
CDR3nt: TGTGCCATCAGTGCGGAGACAGGAACCTACTACAATGAGCAGTTCTTC
d_gene: .
j_gene: TRBJ2-1
v_gene: TRBV10-3
abundance: .

CDR3aa: CATSPGGAGDTQYF
CDR3nt: TGTGCCACCAGTCCCGGGGGGGCCGGAGATACGCAGTATTTT
d_gene: TRBD2
j_gene: TRBJ2-3
v_gene: TRBV24-1
abundance: .

CDR3aa: CATSAGGHQPQHF
CDR3nt: TGTGCCACCAGTGCAGGGGGCCATCAGCCCCAGCATTTT
d_gene: TRBD1
j_gene: TRBJ1-5
v_gene: TRBV24-1
abundance: .

CDR3aa: CASSATSGGAKGANVLTF
CDR3nt: TGTGCCAGCAGTGCTACTAGCGGGGGGGCAAAAGGGGCCAACGTCCTGACTTTC
d_gene: TRBD2
j_gene: TRBJ2-6
v_gene: TRBV7-2
abundance: .

CDR3aa: CAISEGYSNQPQHF
CDR3nt: TGTGCCATCAGTGAGGGGTATTCCAATCAGCCCCAGCATTTT
d_gene: .
j_gene: TRBJ1-5
v_gene: TRBV10-3
abundance: once

CDR3aa: CASSYRGGARTDTQYF
CDR3nt: TGTGCCAGCAGTTACCGGGGAGGGGCGCGGACAGATACGCAGTATTTT
d_gene: TRBD2
j_gene: TRBJ2-3
v_gene: TRBV6-5
abundance: .

CDR3aa: CASIEDPTNEKLFF
CDR3nt: TGTGCCAGCATCGAGGACCCAACTAATGAAAAACTGTTTTTT
d_gene: .
j_gene: TRBJ1-4
v_gene: TRBV28
abundance: .

CDR3aa: CASRDNQGLGGQPQHF
CDR3nt: TGCGCCAGCAGAGATAATCAGGGTCTGGGGGGGCAGCCCCAGCATTTT
d_gene: .
j_gene: TRBJ1-5
v_gene: TRBV10-1
abundance: few

CDR3aa: CASSVTYVPIYGYTF
CDR3nt: TGCGCCAGCAGCGTGACGTACGTCCCGATCTATGGCTACACCTTC
d_gene: .
j_gene: TRBJ1-2
v_gene: TRBV5-1
abundance: .

CDR3aa: CAISERGGQGASDTQYF
CDR3nt: TGTGCCATCAGTGAGCGAGGGGGACAGGGGGCAAGTGATACGCAGTATTTT
d_gene: TRBD1
j_gene: TRBJ2-3
v_gene: TRBV10-3
abundance: .

CDR3aa: CASSASAGVSTDTQYF
CDR3nt: TGTGCCAGCAGCGCGTCAGCGGGGGTGAGCACAGATACGCAGTATTTT
d_gene: TRBD2
j_gene: TRBJ2-3
v_gene: TRBV9
abundance: .

CDR3aa: CASIGDRGQGNSYNEQFF
CDR3nt: TGTGCCAGTATTGGGGACAGGGGGCAAGGAAACTCCTACAATGAGCAGTTCTTC
d_gene: TRBD1
j_gene: TRBJ2-1
v_gene: TRBV19
abundance: .

CDR3aa: CTSSQVTSGVDNEQFF
CDR3nt: TGCACCAGCAGCCAGGTGACTAGCGGGGTCGACAATGAGCAGTTCTTC
d_gene: .
j_gene: TRBJ2-1
v_gene: TRBV1
abundance: .

CDR3aa: CASSLVTGGPGDHEQYF
CDR3nt: TGTGCCAGCAGTTTGGTCACAGGGGGCCCGGGGGACCACGAGCAGTACTTC
d_gene: TRBD1
j_gene: TRBJ2-7
v_gene: TRBV28
abundance: .

CDR3aa: CASSPQVGHFYGYTF
CDR3nt: TGTGCCAGTAGTCCACAGGTGGGGCACTTCTATGGCTACACCTTC
d_gene: .
j_gene: TRBJ1-2
v_gene: TRBV19
abundance: once

CDR3aa: CASSWTGTGSSEQFF
CDR3nt: TGTGCCAGCAGCTGGACCGGGACAGGGTCTTCTGAGCAGTTCTTC
d_gene: TRBD1
j_gene: TRBJ2-1
v_gene: TRBV11-2
abundance: .

CDR3aa: CASSLKSPTCTDTQYF
CDR3nt: TGCGCCAGCAGTCTCAAGAGCCCGACGTGCACAGATACGCAGTATTTT
d_gene: .
j_gene: TRBJ2-3
v_gene: TRBV23-1
abundance: once

CDR3aa: CASSSTGTYEQYF
CDR3nt: TGCGCCAGCAGCTCGACAGGAACCTACGAGCAGTACTTC
d_gene: .
j_gene: TRBJ2-7
v_gene: TRBV5-1
abundance: .

CDR3aa: CASSLAGGRNTEAFF
CDR3nt: TGTGCCAGCAGCTTGGCCGGGGGGAGGAACACTGAAGCTTTCTTT
d_gene: .
j_gene: TRBJ1-1
v_gene: TRBV5-6
abundance: .

CDR3aa: CASRGSYGYTF
CDR3nt: TGTGCCTCCAGGGGATCCTATGGCTACACCTTC
d_gene: .
j_gene: TRBJ1-2
v_gene: TRBV6-6
abundance: .

CDR3aa: CASSYARVGQYF
CDR3nt: TGTGCCAGCAGCTACGCCAGGGTTGGGCAGTACTTC
d_gene: .
j_gene: TRBJ2-7
v_gene: TRBV7-8
abundance: once

CDR3aa: CASSLEVAGGTETQYF
CDR3nt: TGCGCCAGCAGCTTGGAGGTAGCGGGGGGGACTGAGACCCAGTACTTC
d_gene: TRBD2
j_gene: TRBJ2-5
v_gene: TRBV5-1
abundance: .